This TCR beta chain was captured in a study of blood T cell repertoires in COVID-19. Study summary: Whether acute or convalescent, the COVID-19 samples came from the United States, Italy and Spain.

Looked up from germline, CDR1 is SGHTA and CDR2 is FQGNSA. This CDR3 contains 15 residues. Deletions cut 5 bases from V and 2 bases from J, with 14 bases between. Repertoires were generated with immunoSEQ multiplex PCR, while TCRdb's copy carries only in-frame clones and drops some. The sample lists more than 200,000 clones; over 75% were seen once. The genes are TRBV7-2 and TRBJ2-3; perhaps TRBD2 as D (5 bases). Source material: peripheral blood. This clonotype was obtained from a woman aged 80 or over with acute or convalescent COVID-19. As DNA, the CDR3 is TGTGCCAGCAGCCGCTCACTAGATTCCACAGATACGCAGTATTTT. It translates to CASSRSLDSTDTQYF.